These 18 T cell receptor beta chains came from one sample sequenced in a study of CD8 T cells in Susac syndrome (dated by TCRdb to the late 2010s). The library was produced with the immunoSEQ multiplex PCR assay. RNA was extracted using the RNeasy kit, and roughly 0.5 to 1 microgram was reverse transcribed with random hexamers. In-frame beta chains were kept once TCRdb had trimmed the public reads at Q25 with fastp and called clones with MiXCR. Every distinct CDR3 protein forms one entry, paired with its most common genes and DNA. Present in this sample are 200,000 or so distinct CDR3 sequences, 90% to 96% of which were seen just once. Approximately 0.1% of the sample is held by the ten biggest clonotypes. Material for sequencing was CD4+ T cells from PBMCs. The receptors shown here come from a human donor with multiple sclerosis.

The gene calls are TRBV3-1 and TRBJ1-2; D perhaps matches TRBD1 (5 bases). The germline gives CDR1 LGHDT, CDR2 YNNKEL (reference sequence). The CDR3 loop spans 14 amino acids. V gave up 1 base and J gave up 8 bases, with 14 bases separating them. The CDR3 sequence is CASSQAASGDGYTF. CDR3 nucleotide sequence: TGTGCCAGCAGCCAAGCGGCCTCCGGGGACGGCTACACCTTC.

This clonotype has a single count. The chain combines TRBV7-6 with TRBJ2-7; D perhaps matches TRBD1 (6 bases). The germline gives CDR1 SGHVS, CDR2 FNYEAQ. The CDR3 length is 15 residues. V lost 2 bases to trimming and J lost 0 bases, with 11 bases between them. CDR3 DNA sequence: TGTGCCAGCAGCTTATCGCCAGGGGACTCCTACGAGCAGTACTTC. Encoded protein: CASSLSPGDSYEQYF.

This sequence joins TRBV6-5 and TRBJ1-2; D not certain. The CDR3 is 15 residues long. Germline-derived CDR1 and CDR2 are MNHEY and SVGAGI. Trimming took off 0 bases at V and 4 bases at J, with 12 bases between the two ends. The CDR3 nucleotides read TGTGCCAGCAGTTACTCCCGGGATAGTTCCTATGGCTACACCTTC. This codes for CASSYSRDSSYGYTF.

The V and J genes are TRBV5-1 and TRBJ2-7; D is undetermined. Trimming shortened V by 5 bases and J by 0 bases, and 21 bases separated the two germline ends. The CDR3 is 17 residues long. CDR1 and CDR2 from the germline V gene are SGHRS and YFSETQ. Here the CDR3 DNA reads TGCGCCAGCAGTCGATCGATGACCGGGTCGCTCTCCTACGAGCAGTACTTC. As protein: CASSRSMTGSLSYEQYF.

The chain recombines TRBV30 with TRBJ1-2; D remains unclear. Germline assignment: CDR1 GTSNPN and CDR2 SVGIG (reference sequence). The CDR3 extends over 12 amino acids. V was clipped by 1 base and J by 6 bases, with 9 bases between them. CDR3 loop: CAWSGEVDGYTF. DNA of the CDR3: TGTGCCTGGAGTGGGGAGGTCGATGGCTACACCTTC. Variable domain in full (rest from reference TRBV30 and TRBJ1-2): SQTIHQWPATLVQPVGSPLSLECTVEGTSNPNLYWYRQAAGRGLQLLFYSVGIGQISSEVPQNLSASRPQDRQFILSSKKLLLSDSGFYLCAWSGEVDGYTFGSGTRLTVV.

The chain carries TRBV3-1 and TRBJ2-7; 7 positions agree with TRBD2. This CDR3 contains 14 residues. The V segment lost 1 base and the J segment 1 base; nucleotides outside the gene matches: 1. In germline, CDR1 is LGHDT, CDR2 YNNKEL (reference sequence). The CDR3 here is CASSQAGGSYEQYF. The CDR3 DNA reads TGTGCCAGCAGCCAAGCGGGGGGTTCCTACGAGCAGTACTTC.

J is TRBJ1-5 and V is TRBV30, with a tentative D call TRBD1 (5 bases). Germline CDR1 GTSNPN, CDR2 SVGIG (reference sequence). The V end was cut by 1 base, the J end by 10 bases, with 17 bases between. This CDR3 spans 14 amino acids. CDR3 bases: TGTGCCTGGAGTGCACAGGTCGGGAATCTTCCCCAGCATTTT. Its protein product is CAWSAQVGNLPQHF. The complete variable domain, with remaining parts taken from reference TRBV30 and TRBJ1-5, reads SQTIHQWPATLVQPVGSPLSLECTVEGTSNPNLYWYRQAAGRGLQLLFYSVGIGQISSEVPQNLSASRPQDRQFILSSKKLLLSDSGFYLCAWSAQVGNLPQHFGDGTRLSIL.

V gene TRBV4-3 combines with J gene TRBJ1-2; D is unclear. V was cut by 1 base and J by 6 bases, with 12 bases left in between. The CDR3 length is 14 residues. Germline loops: CDR1 LGHNA, CDR2 YSLEER. The CDR3 protein is CASSQGTHGDGYTF. CDR3 sequence (DNA): TGCGCCAGCAGCCAAGGTACTCATGGCGATGGCTACACCTTC.

The V gene is TRBV12-3 or TRBV12-4, the J gene TRBJ2-2; TRBD1 might be the D (5 bases). The CDR3 is 15 residues long. V lost 4 bases and J lost 0, with 9 bases in between. Here the CDR3 DNA reads TGTGCCAGCAGTTCCTGGACAACGAACACCGGGGAGCTGTTTTTT. The encoded protein is CASSSWTTNTGELFF.

The chain uses TRBV5-4 and TRBJ1-5; possible D gene TRBD1, 5 bases. Germline loops: CDR1 SGHNT, CDR2 YYREEE (reference sequence). With 2 bases removed from V and 0 bases from J, the gap between germline ends came to 15 bases. CDR3 length: 17 residues. CDR3: CASSFEGGAVSNQPQHF. The CDR3 nucleotides read TGTGCCAGCAGCTTTGAGGGAGGGGCAGTTAGCAATCAGCCCCAGCATTTT.

The rearrangement joins TRBV10-3 to TRBJ2-1, with D perhaps matching TRBD2 (5 bases). The CDR3 covers 14 residues. Trimming took 3 bases from V and 1 from J, leaving 7 bases between them. Germline assignment: CDR1 ENHRY and CDR2 SYGVKD. The CDR3 region is CAISDGDSYNEQFF. The CDR3 DNA sequence: TGTGCCATCAGTGACGGGGATTCCTACAATGAGCAGTTCTTC.

The chain couples TRBV11-2 to TRBJ1-2, with D possibly TRBD1 on 6 matching bases. The CDR3 has 11 amino acids. Trimming removed 8 bases from V and 5 bases from J, with 9 bases in between. Germline V gives CDR1 SGHAT, CDR2 FQNNGV. This CDR3 reads CASAGAYGYTF. DNA of the CDR3: TGTGCCAGCGCAGGGGCTTATGGCTACACCTTC.

This clonotype has a single count. The rearrangement uses TRBV5-4 and TRBJ2-5, with D possibly matching TRBD2 (6 bases). Germline loops: CDR1 SGHNT, CDR2 YYREEE (reference sequence). V lost 2 bases and J lost 5, with 22 bases in between. The CDR3 runs 17 residues. CDR3 DNA sequence: TGTGCCAGCAGCTTATCTGCAGGTGGGGTACGGGGGGAGACCCAGTACTTC. This gives the protein CASSLSAGGVRGETQYF. Supplemented by reference TRBV5-4 and TRBJ2-5, the full variable domain reads ETGVTQSPTHLIKTRGQQVTLRCSSQSGHNTVSWYQQALGQGPQFIFQYYREEENGRGNFPPRFSGLQFPNYSSELNVNALELDDSALYLCASSLSAGGVRGETQYFGPGTRLLVL.

The chain uses TRBV3-1 and TRBJ1-1; D gene uncertain. The germline CDR1 and CDR2 sequences are LGHDT and YNNKEL (reference sequence). The CDR3 runs 14 residues. V was shortened by 0 bases and J by 0 bases, with 5 bases between the two germline ends. The CDR3 nucleotides read TGTGCCAGCAGCCAAGACGCAGTGAACACTGAAGCTTTCTTT. This translates into CASSQDAVNTEAFF.

This chain uses TRBV18 with TRBJ2-1; TRBD2 aligns across 9 bases. The CDR3 is 17 amino acids. Germline V CDR1 and CDR2: KGHSH, LQKENI. Unmatched junction bases numbered 7, after V lost 0 bases and J lost 4 bases. The CDR3 sequence: CASSPPRRGGIYNEQFF. The CDR3 DNA reads as TGTGCCAGCTCACCACCGAGGCGGGGGGGAATTTACAATGAGCAGTTCTTC.

The rearrangement links TRBV6-5 to TRBJ1-6, with D hard to call. The CDR3 loop spans 14 amino acids. The germline CDR1 and CDR2 sequences are MNHEY and SVGAGI. V was cut by 6 bases and J by 7 bases, with 13 bases left in between. CDR3 DNA: TGTGCCAGCAGCCCACGGCCTGGGAATTCACCCCTCCACTTT. Translation gives CASSPRPGNSPLHF.

V usage is TRBV28 and J usage is TRBJ1-1; D possibly corresponds to TRBD1 (5 bases). Looked up from germline, CDR1 is MDHEN and CDR2 is SYDVKM. The CDR3 is 14 residues long. V dropped 8 bases and J dropped 2 bases, with 15 bases sitting between them. CDR3 DNA: TGTGCCAGCGGGTACCGGGACCGTAACACTGAAGCTTTCTTT. Amino acid sequence: CASGYRDRNTEAFF.

This chain uses TRBV20-1 with TRBJ2-3; D possibly corresponds to TRBD2 (6 bases). V was clipped by 3 bases and J by 1 base, with 14 bases between them. Looked up from germline, CDR1 is DFQATT and CDR2 is SNEGSKA (reference sequence). CDR3 length: 15 residues. The CDR3: CSARTGLARTDTQYF. CDR3 sequence (DNA): TGCAGTGCTAGGACGGGACTCGCCCGCACAGATACGCAGTATTTT.